This T cell receptor (beta chain) came from a study of T cell clones after liver transplantation. Study details: TCRbeta sequencing after a pre-transplant mixed lymphocyte reaction identified graft-donor-reactive clones, later tracked in post-transplant blood. Blood was drawn pre-transplant, before withdrawal, and after full or failed withdrawal.

Per germline, CDR1 MGHRA and CDR2 YSYEKL. The V end lost 4 bases, the J end lost 1 base, and 10 bases lay between the germline ends. The CDR3 has 15 residues. Unstimulated PBMCs were sorted into CD3+CD4+ and CD3+CD8+ populations. Measured with immunoSEQ multiplex PCR; TCRdb has only the in-frame clones, and not every one. The profile shows roughly 12,000 clones, over 65% of them singletons. This TCR was recovered from a human patient who received a liver transplant. T cells may partly derive from the graft donor. The rearrangement joins TRBV4-1 to TRBJ2-2; no reliable D call. The input for sequencing was CD8+ T cells from blood, taken at the 22-month timepoint. The CDR3: CASSPSSMNTGELFF. The CDR3 region has the DNA TGCGCCAGCAGCCCTTCCTCCATGAACACCGGGGAGCTGTTTTTT.